A selection of T cell receptor beta chains follows, all from one sample in a study of blood T cell repertoires in COVID-19. Clones were sequenced by immunoSEQ multiplex PCR, and TCRdb holds only the in-frame ones, with some missing. This table has some 160,000 clones, about 88% appearing once. The sequenced sample consisted of peripheral blood. These receptors were taken from a woman older than 75 with COVID-19, enrolled during active disease. CDR3s include the opening cysteine and the closing phenylalanine or tryptophan. The D gene is left open where the match is weak. The size field is filled for only some rows; it gives once, few, many or a size class.

clone_size: .; j_call: TRBJ2-7; d_call: TRBD2; v_call: TRBV10-3; cdr3_nt: TGTGCCATCAGCGGGACTAGCGGGAACTACGAGCAGTACTTC; cdr3_aa: CAISGTSGNYEQYF
clone_size: once; j_call: TRBJ1-6; d_call: .; v_call: TRBV4-2; cdr3_nt: TGTGCCAGCAGCCAAGAGCAGGGGAGTCAATCACCCCTCCACTTT; cdr3_aa: CASSQEQGSQSPLHF
clone_size: .; j_call: TRBJ2-3; d_call: .; v_call: TRBV7-9; cdr3_nt: TGTGCCAGCAGCTTAGCGCTTGCTATGGCTAGAGATACGCAGTATTTT; cdr3_aa: CASSLALAMARDTQYF
clone_size: .; j_call: TRBJ1-1; d_call: .; v_call: TRBV5-1; cdr3_nt: TGCGCCAGCAGCTCTGACACCAGTGTGAACACTGAAGCTTTCTTT; cdr3_aa: CASSSDTSVNTEAFF
clone_size: .; j_call: TRBJ1-3; d_call: .; v_call: TRBV5-1; cdr3_nt: TGCGCCAGCAGCCCAGGCCCCCTGAACACCATATATTTT; cdr3_aa: CASSPGPLNTIYF
clone_size: .; j_call: TRBJ1-1; d_call: TRBD1; v_call: TRBV6-5; cdr3_nt: TGTGCCAGCAGAAAAGACAGGGTTGTCGGTGAAGCTTTCTTT; cdr3_aa: CASRKDRVVGEAFF
clone_size: .; j_call: TRBJ1-2; d_call: .; v_call: TRBV5-1; cdr3_nt: TGCGCCAGCAGCTTGTTTGGGGGGAACGACTATGGCTACACCTTC; cdr3_aa: CASSLFGGNDYGYTF
clone_size: .; j_call: TRBJ1-4; d_call: TRBD1; v_call: TRBV28; cdr3_nt: TGTGCCAGCAGTTTGGGACAGGTCCATGGAAAACTGTTTTTT; cdr3_aa: CASSLGQVHGKLFF
clone_size: .; j_call: TRBJ1-6; d_call: TRBD1; v_call: TRBV2; cdr3_nt: TGTGCCAGCAGTGGGGGGACAGGGGATAATTCACCCCTCCACTTT; cdr3_aa: CASSGGTGDNSPLHF
clone_size: .; j_call: TRBJ2-3; d_call: TRBD2; v_call: TRBV6-2/TRBV6-3; cdr3_nt: TGTGCCAGCAGTTACGGACTTATAGCGGGGGGAGTCACAGATACGCAGTATTTT; cdr3_aa: CASSYGLIAGGVTDTQYF
clone_size: once; j_call: TRBJ1-5; d_call: .; v_call: TRBV7-9; cdr3_nt: TGTGCCAGCAGCCTACAGGTGTCTGGAGATCAGCCCCAGCATTTT; cdr3_aa: CASSLQVSGDQPQHF
clone_size: .; j_call: TRBJ1-3; d_call: TRBD1; v_call: TRBV28; cdr3_nt: TGTGCCAGCAGAGGGGGCTGGGCTGGAAACACCATATATTTT; cdr3_aa: CASRGGWAGNTIYF
clone_size: once; j_call: TRBJ1-5; d_call: .; v_call: TRBV28; cdr3_nt: TGTGCCAGCAGTTCGGCTTCAGGGGAAAGCAATCAGCCCCAGCATTTT; cdr3_aa: CASSSASGESNQPQHF
clone_size: once; j_call: TRBJ2-3; d_call: TRBD1; v_call: TRBV9; cdr3_nt: TGTGCCAGCAGCCGGGGGGACAGGGCTTCCACAGATACGCAGTATTTT; cdr3_aa: CASSRGDRASTDTQYF
clone_size: .; j_call: TRBJ1-2; d_call: .; v_call: TRBV28; cdr3_nt: TGTGCCAGCAGATCCGGGACTTTTTATGGCTACACCTTC; cdr3_aa: CASRSGTFYGYTF
clone_size: few; j_call: TRBJ1-3; d_call: .; v_call: TRBV6-2/TRBV6-3; cdr3_nt: TGTGCCAGCAGTCCCCAGGGATCCGGAAACACCATATATTTT; cdr3_aa: CASSPQGSGNTIYF